This T cell receptor (beta chain) was identified during a study of blood T cell repertoires in COVID-19. Study details: Both acute and convalescent COVID-19 samples were obtained from the United States, Italy and Spain. The cDNA or gDNA used as material had been derived from T cells, B-cell-depleted T cells, or PBMCs.

This clone was seen only a few times. V lost 5 bases and J lost 8, with 18 bases in between. The CDR3 has 14 amino acids. The germline CDR1 and CDR2 sequences are SGHAT and FQNNGV. The Seattle patients joined while their infection was active and were tracked longitudinally afterward. As handled by the study authors: Counts of nucleated cells, estimated from reference gene primer amplification, were obtained. The protocol was immunoSEQ multiplex PCR, while the TCRdb copy is restricted to in-frame clones and leaves out a portion. That table supplies the V and J calls and clone size; D and trimming were determined from the DNA. The sample has a few hundred thousand clones; about nine tenths are singletons.

The sequencing input was peripheral blood. The clonotype was recovered from a woman in her 50s with COVID-19, enrolled during active disease. This rearrangement joins TRBV11-2 to TRBJ1-2; no clear D. The CDR3 nucleotides are TGTGCCAGCAGCCCCCGGAGGGAAGGAGGAGGCTACACCTTC. It is translated as CASSPRREGGGYTF.